This record concerns one TCR beta chain sequence. The antigen is not known. These data belong to a study of early stage breast cancer tumors. Study context: Samples were sequenced at 7.5 to 10-fold average coverage.

Study-wide findings and caveats: Enriched TCRB sequences shared across patients were mostly commonly generated sequences. Compared with adjacent normal breast, tumors showed about 2.4-fold denser, more clonal T cells.

Blood replicates held 0.5 ug DNA, tumor or normal breast around 1.5 ug, two each. Method: immunoSEQ multiplex PCR; TCRdb's copy keeps in-frame clones and lacks some. The data hold 55,000 to 70,000 clones, with 80% observed a single time. The receptor was derived from a middle-aged person with breast cancer. Input material: blood.

CDR3 loop: CASSLEGDTQYF. The CDR3 DNA follows: TGTGCCAGCAGCTTAGAAGGGGATACGCAGTATTTT. The rearrangement links TRBV11-3 to TRBJ2-3; no clear D. The CDR3 is 12 residues long. Germline assignment: CDR1 SGHNT and CDR2 YENEEA. V was clipped by 0 bases and J by 6 bases, with 4 bases between them.